Below, 23 T cell receptor beta chains from the same sample are listed, as sequenced in a study of T cell changes during pregnancy in multiple sclerosis. Sequencing was performed with immunoSEQ multiplex PCR; in TCRdb, only in-frame clones are kept and a portion is missing. This sample has tens of thousands of clones, with roughly 89% found just once. Sequencing used peripheral blood, obtained after pregnancy. The receptors stem from a female donor in good health, enrolled as a control in a pregnancy study.

The chain recombines TRBV30 with TRBJ1-4; 9 bases align to TRBD1. This CDR3 is built from 15 residues. Germline lookup yields CDR1 GTSNPN and CDR2 SVGIG (reference sequence). V shed 4 bases, J shed 7 bases, and the junction held 10 bases outside the gene matches. CDR3 sequence (DNA): TGTGCCTGGACTCGGACAGGGGAGGACAGTGAAAAACTGTTTTTT. Its translation is CAWTRTGEDSEKLFF. The whole variable domain, remainder taken from reference TRBV30 and TRBJ1-4, is SQTIHQWPATLVQPVGSPLSLECTVEGTSNPNLYWYRQAAGRGLQLLFYSVGIGQISSEVPQNLSASRPQDRQFILSSKKLLLSDSGFYLCAWTRTGEDSEKLFFGSGTQLSVL.

The rearrangement joins TRBV5-5 to TRBJ2-5, with 10 bases that match TRBD2. Germline lookup yields CDR1 SGHKS and CDR2 YYEKEE (reference sequence). The CDR3 totals 16 residues. With 4 bases clipped from V and 1 base from J, the junction kept 7 bases outside the gene matches. The CDR3 coding sequence is TGTGCCAGCAGCATCCCTAGCGGGGGCCCCCAAGAGACCCAGTACTTC. It is translated as CASSIPSGGPQETQYF.

The V call is TRBV5-4, the J call TRBJ1-2; 9 bases are shared with TRBD1. Germline values: CDR1 SGHNT, CDR2 YYREEE (reference sequence). The CDR3 is made up of 14 amino acids. J was trimmed by 8 bases and V by 3 bases; bases with no gene match: 8. The CDR3 protein is CASSYDRGNNGYTF. The CDR3, as DNA: TGTGCCAGCAGCTACGACAGGGGGAATAACGGCTACACCTTC.

The chain combines TRBV2 with TRBJ2-7, with D unclear. Germline V gene data show CDR1 as SNHLY and CDR2 as FYNNEI. The length of the CDR3 is 13 residues. The germline V and J ends were trimmed by 7 bases and 4 bases, with 14 bases remaining between them. CDR3 protein: CASKSGGEYEQYF. CDR3 nucleotides: TGTGCCAGCAAGTCGGGTGGCGAATACGAGCAGTACTTC.

The chain is built from TRBV5-4 and TRBJ2-2; perhaps TRBD2 as D (5 bases). Trimming cost V 0 bases and J 5 bases, with 5 bases left between them. The CDR3 contains 13 residues. Looked up from germline, CDR1 is SGHNT and CDR2 is YYREEE (reference sequence). CDR3 sequence reads: CASSLAGTGELFF. In nucleotides, the CDR3 is TGTGCCAGCAGCTTGGCGGGAACCGGGGAGCTGTTTTTT. Filled out from reference TRBV5-4 and TRBJ2-2, the complete variable domain reads ETGVTQSPTHLIKTRGQQVTLRCSSQSGHNTVSWYQQALGQGPQFIFQYYREEENGRGNFPPRFSGLQFPNYSSELNVNALELDDSALYLCASSLAGTGELFFGEGSRLTVL.

The chain carries TRBV5-4 and TRBJ2-1; D is possibly TRBD1 (5 bases). Trimming removed 3 bases at V and 5 bases at J, with 15 bases between. The CDR3 is made up of 15 amino acids. CDR1 SGHNT and CDR2 YYREEE come from the germline V gene (reference sequence). CDR3 protein: CASSSIFREDNEQFF. DNA of the CDR3: TGTGCCAGCAGCTCAATCTTCAGGGAAGACAATGAGCAGTTCTTC.

This sequence joins TRBV11-2 and TRBJ2-1; 13 nucleotides line up with TRBD2. Germline CDR1 is SGHAT and CDR2 is FQNNGV. This CDR3 has 16 residues. V shed 4 bases and J 10 bases; nucleotides not matched to a gene: 10. The CDR3 nucleotides are TGTGCCAGCAGCTCAGCGCCGGGGGGACTAGCGGGAGAGCAGTTCTTC. Its translation: CASSSAPGGLAGEQFF.

V usage is TRBV19 and J usage is TRBJ1-5; TRBD1 matches at 7 bases. Trimming removed 7 bases from V and 2 bases from J; junction bases left unmatched: 8. The germline V gene has CDR1 LNHDA and CDR2 SQIVND (reference sequence). The CDR3 runs to 15 residues. The CDR3 nucleotides are TGTGCCAGTACGTCAGGGGGAGCCGGCAATCAGCCCCAGCATTTT. Amino acid sequence: CASTSGGAGNQPQHF.

The chain recombines TRBV4-1 with TRBJ1-4; weak D call: TRBD1 (6 bases). V was cut by 1 base and J by 3 bases, with 21 bases left in between. Germline CDR1 reads MGHRA; CDR2 reads YSYEKL. The CDR3 has 19 amino acids. This CDR3 is CASSQGSPLVGAANEKLFF. CDR3 coding DNA: TGCGCCAGCAGCCAAGGCAGTCCCCTCGTGGGGGCTGCTAATGAAAAACTGTTTTTT.

V and J are TRBV11-2 and TRBJ1-4; a weak D match, TRBD1 (5 bases). CDR1 and CDR2 from the germline V gene are SGHAT and FQNNGV. The CDR3 totals 16 residues. Trimming shortened V by 2 bases and J by 7 bases, and 17 bases separated the two germline ends. This CDR3 reads CASSLRLGVGSEKLFF. The CDR3 bases are TGTGCCAGCAGCTTACGGCTGGGGGTCGGGAGTGAAAAACTGTTTTTT.

The J gene is TRBJ2-7, the V gene TRBV9, with 8 bases lining up with TRBD2. The CDR3 runs to 15 residues. V lost 0 bases, J lost 1 base, and 3 bases stayed unmatched. The V gene's germline CDR1 is SGDLS and CDR2 YYNGEE. CDR3 bases: TGTGCCAGCAGCGTAGGGGCTAGCGGGTCCTACGAGCAGTACTTC. The encoded protein is CASSVGASGSYEQYF.

This clone was counted once. V usage is TRBV18 and J usage is TRBJ2-4; no definite D call. The CDR3 covers 14 residues. V was clipped by 2 bases and J by 2 bases, with 7 bases between them. CDR1 is KGHSH and CDR2 is LQKENI in the germline V gene. The chain's CDR3 is CASSPSRTKNIQYF. CDR3 bases: TGTGCCAGCTCACCATCCAGGACCAAAAACATTCAGTACTTC.

The gene calls are TRBV28 and TRBJ2-5, with a weak D call TRBD1 (5 bases). Germline V lookup: CDR1 MDHEN, CDR2 SYDVKM. The CDR3 runs 14 residues. Between the trimmed V and J ends, which lost 6 bases and 5 bases, there was a span of 16 bases. The CDR3 spells CASRGEGVYETQYF. The CDR3 region has the DNA TGTGCCAGCAGGGGCGAAGGGGTTTACGAGACCCAGTACTTC.

In nucleotides, the CDR3 is TGTGCCAGCAGTCCCCTGGGTATAGCGGGAGGGCCTAATGAGCAGTTCTTC. Amino acid sequence: CASSPLGIAGGPNEQFF. The V and J genes are TRBV27 and TRBJ2-1; 11 nucleotides line up with TRBD2. Germline CDR1 and CDR2: MNHEY and SMNVEV (reference sequence). With 5 bases clipped from V and 7 bases from J, the junction kept 13 bases outside the gene matches. The CDR3 totals 17 residues.

A single count supports this clone. The V gene is TRBV27, the J gene TRBJ2-1; D perhaps matches TRBD1 (6 bases). V gave up 7 bases and J gave up 8 bases, with 15 bases separating them. CDR3 length: 13 residues. CDR1 is MNHEY and CDR2 is SMNVEV in the germline V gene (reference sequence). As DNA, the CDR3 is TGTGCCAGCACCGTTCAGGGGACGGATGAGCAGTTCTTC. It codes for CASTVQGTDEQFF.

The V call is TRBV19, the J call TRBJ2-1; perhaps TRBD2 as D (6 bases). Deletions cut 6 bases from V and 4 bases from J, with 13 bases between. There are 14 residues in the CDR3. The germline gives CDR1 LNHDA, CDR2 SQIVND (reference sequence). The CDR3, as DNA: TGTGCCAGTAGAACAATTAGCGGATACAATGAGCAGTTCTTC. Protein sequence: CASRTISGYNEQFF. Drawing the rest from reference TRBV19 and TRBJ2-1, the complete variable domain is DGGITQSPKYLFRKEGQNVTLSCEQNLNHDAMYWYRQDPGQGLRLIYYSQIVNDFQKGDIAEGYSVSREKKESFPLTVTSAQKNPTAFYLCASRTISGYNEQFFGPGTRLTVL.

V is TRBV7-8 and J is TRBJ1-5, with 8 positions matching TRBD1. CDR3 length: 19 residues. CDR1 is SGHVS and CDR2 is FQNEAQ in the germline V gene. V was pared by 0 bases and J by 3 bases, with 13 bases of the junction left unmatched. The CDR3 DNA follows: TGTGCCAGCAGCTTAGCAATTCTCTCCGGGACAGGATACAATCAGCCCCAGCATTTT. It codes for CASSLAILSGTGYNQPQHF.

The V call is TRBV15, the J call TRBJ2-7; 8 bases fit TRBD1. The CDR3 runs 14 residues. The V gene end was trimmed by 4 bases and the J gene end by 0 bases; junction bases not matched to a gene: 2. The V gene's germline CDR1 is LNHNV and CDR2 YYDKDF (reference sequence). In DNA form, the CDR3 reads TGTGCCACCAGCATGGACAGGGTCTCCTACGAGCAGTACTTC. This encodes CATSMDRVSYEQYF.

This chain links TRBV7-2 with TRBJ2-1, with 12 positions matching TRBD2. The germline gives CDR1 SGHTA, CDR2 FQGNSA. The CDR3 covers 16 residues. Germline trimming cut 5 bases from V and 7 bases from J; bases unmatched to any gene: 9. DNA of the CDR3: TGTGCCAGCAGCCCTAGCGGGAGGGCAGGCGGGAATGAGCAGTTCTTC. Translation: CASSPSGRAGGNEQFF.

This clone has more than one count but fewer than ten. V is TRBV5-8 and J is TRBJ2-4, with 15 bases lining up with TRBD2. The CDR3 extends over 16 amino acids. From germline, CDR1 is SGHTS and CDR2 YDEGEE. V trimming: 5 bases; J trimming: 9 bases; junction bases outside the gene matches: 9. The CDR3 loop is CASRFPGTSGGSIQYF. The CDR3 DNA sequence: TGTGCCAGCAGGTTCCCCGGGACTAGCGGGGGGAGCATTCAGTACTTC.

This chain joins TRBV27 and TRBJ2-3, with a weak D call TRBD2 (6 bases). The CDR3 totals 15 residues. Per the germline V gene, CDR1 is MNHEY and CDR2 is SMNVEV (reference sequence). Trimming pared 1 base from V and 2 bases from J, leaving 10 bases between. The CDR3 coding sequence is TGTGCCAGCAGTTTATTGGTAGCGGACACAGATACGCAGTATTTT. Amino acid sequence: CASSLLVADTDTQYF.

V and J are TRBV7-3 and TRBJ1-2; D is undetermined. Germline CDR1 and CDR2: SGHTA and FQGTGA. The V end lost 1 base, the J end lost 6 bases, and 18 bases lay between the germline ends. The CDR3 is made up of 16 amino acids. The CDR3 sequence is CASSLSPGALLDGYTF. The CDR3 nucleotides are TGTGCCAGCAGCTTAAGTCCCGGAGCACTGTTGGATGGCTACACCTTC.

V usage is TRBV7-3 and J usage is TRBJ2-2; 10 nucleotides match TRBD1. The CDR3 runs 16 residues. Germline V lookup: CDR1 SGHTA, CDR2 FQGTGA. The V segment lost 5 bases and the J segment 5 bases; nucleotides outside the gene matches: 8. The CDR3 sequence: CASSLTGGSRTGELFF. CDR3 coding DNA: TGTGCCAGCAGCCTGACAGGGGGCTCGCGTACCGGGGAGCTGTTTTTT.